A selection of T cell receptor beta chains follows, all from one sample in a study of T cell responses to AZD1222 COVID-19 vaccine. TCRdb's table, derived via immunoSEQ multiplex PCR, lists solely in-frame clones and lacks some. The sample comprises about 84,000 clones, around 85% of which are singletons, and about 10% rests with the top ten. Sequencing was performed on peripheral blood, taken 28 days after the second AZD1222 dose. These receptor sequences come from an adult who received the AZD1222 COVID-19 vaccine. Both conserved end residues are part of each CDR3. Fields, in order: clone size, J gene, V gene, D gene, CDR3 protein, CDR3 DNA. The D gene is left open where the match is weak. Rows give clone size only sometimes, using once, few, many, or a class for an expanded clone.

NA,TRBJ2-3,TRBV5-8,NA,CASSFSPTDTQYF,TGTGCCAGCAGCTTTTCCCCCACAGATACGCAGTATTTT
NA,TRBJ1-2,TRBV6-6,TRBD1,CATIPGTGGFYGYTF,TGTGCCACCATACCCGGGACAGGGGGCTTCTATGGCTACACCTTC
NA,TRBJ1-6,TRBV5-1,NA,CASSVAAYSPLHF,TGCGCCAGCAGCGTCGCGGCTTATTCACCCCTCCACTTT
NA,TRBJ2-5,TRBV5-1,NA,CASRLQETQYF,TGCGCCAGCAGACTCCAAGAGACCCAGTACTTC
NA,TRBJ1-4,TRBV7-9,NA,CASSSVNVGEKLFF,TGTGCCAGCAGCTCTGTTAATGTCGGGGAAAAACTGTTTTTT
few,TRBJ1-1,TRBV19,NA,CASSTSGARMNTEAFF,TGTGCCAGTAGTACTTCAGGGGCCCGGATGAACACTGAAGCTTTCTTT
NA,TRBJ1-4,TRBV4-1,NA,CASSQEGTIGREKLFF,TGCGCCAGCAGCCAAGAGGGGACAATTGGGCGTGAAAAACTGTTTTTT
NA,TRBJ2-3,TRBV10-3,NA,CAIRRDSTDTQYF,TGTGCCATCAGACGGGACAGCACAGATACGCAGTATTTT
NA,TRBJ1-2,TRBV3-1/TRBV3-2,NA,CASSQDGLESRRYGYTF,TGTGCCAGCAGCCAGGACGGCCTCGAATCCCGTCGCTATGGCTACACCTTC
NA,TRBJ2-7,TRBV5-1,TRBD1,CASSRTGAVYEQYF,TGCGCCAGCAGCCGGACAGGAGCCGTTTACGAGCAGTACTTC
NA,TRBJ2-3,TRBV2,NA,CASSYTGLGQYF,TGTGCCAGCAGTTACACGGGCTTGGGGCAGTATTTT